The 22 T cell receptor beta chains presented below share a single source sample, sequenced in a study of cytomegalovirus exposure and HLA in healthy donors. This table comes from immunoSEQ multiplex PCR, and its TCRdb copy is limited to in-frame clones, with some not included. The sample has approximately 140,000 clones, around 88% seen once. Sample: PBMCs. All receptors derive from a woman between 18 and 29 years old in good health and CMV-seropositive.

The chain has TRBV18 and TRBJ1-6, with unresolved D. Germline CDR1 and CDR2: KGHSH and LQKENI. Trimming shortened V by 0 bases and J by 5 bases, and 11 bases separated the two germline ends. The CDR3 is made up of 16 amino acids. CDR3 residues: CASSPPGARDNSPLHF. DNA for the CDR3: TGTGCCAGCTCACCACCGGGTGCCCGGGATAATTCACCCCTCCACTTT.

The gene calls are TRBV6-1 and TRBJ1-1, with D possibly matching TRBD1 (5 bases). CDR1 is MNHNS, CDR2 SASEGT, per germline. The CDR3 runs to 12 residues. V shed 7 bases and J shed 7 bases, with 13 bases lying between them. The chain's CDR3 is CASIGRVVEAFF. The CDR3 DNA reads TGTGCCAGCATCGGCAGGGTTGTTGAAGCTTTCTTT.

This clone was recorded once. The chain uses TRBV7-2 and TRBJ2-3; 7 bases match TRBD2. The germline gives CDR1 SGHTA, CDR2 FQGNSA. The CDR3 extends over 15 amino acids. With V trimmed by 0 bases and J by 3 bases, 3 bases remained unmatched. CDR3 bases: TGTGCCAGCAGCTTAGCGGGGAGGGCGACAGATACGCAGTATTTT. This encodes CASSLAGRATDTQYF.

A few counts support this clone. This sequence joins TRBV28 and TRBJ2-7; D unresolved. Germline V gene sequence: CDR1 MDHEN, CDR2 SYDVKM. V was cut by 6 bases and J by 3 bases, with 9 bases left in between. This CDR3 comprises 12 residues. The CDR3 loop is CASSLLIYEQYF. CDR3 DNA: TGTGCCAGCAGCCTCCTTATCTACGAGCAGTACTTC.

This chain links TRBV9 with TRBJ1-5, with D perhaps matching TRBD1 (5 bases). CDR1 is SGDLS, CDR2 YYNGEE, per germline. The CDR3 contains 13 residues. The V and J ends lost 5 bases and 5 bases respectively, with 11 bases between them. The CDR3 coding sequence is TGTGCCAGCAGTCGCTGGGGGGATCAGCCCCAGCATTTT. Translating gives CASSRWGDQPQHF.

CDR3 sequence (DNA): TGTGCCAGCATCCTAGCGGGAGGTGTTGGCGAGCAGTACTTC. This codes for CASILAGGVGEQYF. The chain has TRBV28 and TRBJ2-7; TRBD2 aligns across 11 bases. Trimming removed 7 bases from V and 6 bases from J; junction bases left unmatched: 8. This CDR3 contains 14 residues. Germline V gene lookup returns CDR1 MDHEN and CDR2 SYDVKM.

The chain has TRBV21-1 and TRBJ2-7; the D call of TRBD1 is as the table states it, not checked on the DNA. TRBV21-1 is a recognized pseudogene. The CDR3 spans 15 residues. DNA for the CDR3: TGTGCCAGCAGCACCAGGGGAAGGCTACTAGTCGAGCAGTACTTC. Residues: CASSTRGRLLVEQYF.

CDR3 amino acids: CASSWDRDVDEQYF. CDR3 nucleotide sequence: TGTGCCAGTAGTTGGGACAGGGACGTGGACGAGCAGTACTTC. The genes are TRBV19 and TRBJ2-7; TRBD1 agrees at 9 bases. Germline values: CDR1 LNHDA, CDR2 SQIVND (reference sequence). This CDR3 has 14 amino acids. V was clipped by 5 bases and J by 5 bases; unmatched bases: 7. The variable domain in full, completed from reference TRBV19 and TRBJ2-7, reads DGGITQSPKYLFRKEGQNVTLSCEQNLNHDAMYWYRQDPGQGLRLIYYSQIVNDFQKGDIAEGYSVSREKKESFPLTVTSAQKNPTAFYLCASSWDRDVDEQYFGPGTRLTVT.

The chain uses TRBV6-5 and TRBJ1-2; D not certain. This CDR3 contains 14 residues. Germline V gives CDR1 MNHEY, CDR2 SVGAGI. Trimming took 2 bases from V and 5 from J, leaving 12 bases between them. CDR3 sequence: CASSYAERLYGYTF. The CDR3 bases are TGTGCCAGCAGTTACGCGGAGAGATTATATGGCTACACCTTC.

The CDR3 region has the DNA TGTGCCAGCAGTGTCGGGGGGCTAGTGGGCGAGCAGTACTTC. Protein: CASSVGGLVGEQYF. This chain connects TRBV2 to TRBJ2-7; D possibly corresponds to TRBD2 (7 bases). The CDR3 runs to 14 residues. V lost 4 bases to trimming and J lost 6 bases, with 16 bases between them. CDR1 SNHLY and CDR2 FYNNEI come from the germline V gene.

This clone was seen a handful of times. The gene calls are TRBV19 and TRBJ1-5; TRBD1 is a possible D gene (5 bases). Trimming pared 4 bases from V and 4 bases from J, leaving 11 bases between. The length of the CDR3 is 14 residues. In germline, CDR1 is LNHDA, CDR2 SQIVND (reference sequence). The CDR3 reads CASSTEQENQPQHF. Here the CDR3 DNA reads TGTGCCAGTAGTACAGAACAGGAGAATCAGCCCCAGCATTTT.

V gene TRBV7-3 combines with J gene TRBJ2-7, with a weak D call TRBD2 (5 bases). In germline, CDR1 is SGHTA, CDR2 FQGTGA. The CDR3 has 15 amino acids. V was cut by 2 bases and J by 2 bases, with 13 bases left in between. This CDR3 reads CASSLESGSAYEQYF. CDR3 sequence (DNA): TGTGCCAGCAGCTTAGAATCGGGGTCTGCCTACGAGCAGTACTTC.

The rearrangement links TRBV7-6 to TRBJ2-3; tentatively, D is TRBD1 (6 bases). The CDR3 contains 14 residues. V was cut by 0 bases and J by 7 bases, with 11 bases left in between. CDR1 and CDR2 from the germline V gene are SGHVS and FNYEAQ. DNA for the CDR3: TGTGCCAGCAGCTTAGCGGGGGCGGCGAATACGCAGTATTTT. Translated: CASSLAGAANTQYF. The full variable domain, rest sourced from reference TRBV7-6 and TRBJ2-3, is GAGVSQSPRYKVTKRGQDVALRCDPISGHVSLYWYRQALGQGPEFLTYFNYEAQQDKSGLPNDRFSAERPEGSISTLTIQRTEQRDSAMYRCASSLAGAANTQYFGPGTRLTVL.

The rearrangement joins TRBV28 to TRBJ2-7; possible D gene TRBD2, 5 bases. The CDR3 covers 15 residues. Trimming removed 8 bases at V and 0 bases at J, with 17 bases between. Germline values: CDR1 MDHEN, CDR2 SYDVKM. Here the CDR3 DNA reads TGTGCCAGCGGAATCAAGGGCGGGTTCTCCTACGAGCAGTACTTC. It encodes CASGIKGGFSYEQYF.

A remark on this clone: Relative to the germline gene, one junction end is altered; a read error may explain this. The V and J genes are TRBV5-1 and TRBJ1-2; the match to TRBD1 covers 10 bases. Germline-derived CDR1 and CDR2 are SGHRS and YFSETQ. This CDR3 has 14 amino acids. CDR3 sequence (DNA): TGCGCCAGCAGCCAATCGGGACAGGGGTCGCTTTTCTCCTTC. This translates into CASSQSGQGSLFSF.

The chain recombines TRBV30 with TRBJ1-2; D may be TRBD1 (5 bases). Trimming cost V 3 bases and J 5 bases, with 16 bases left between them. CDR1 GTSNPN and CDR2 SVGIG come from the germline V gene (reference sequence). CDR3 length: 14 amino acids. CDR3 sequence: CAWSLQGANYGYTF. The CDR3 nucleotides read TGTGCCTGGAGCCTCCAAGGGGCGAATTATGGCTACACCTTC.

This clone has only a few counts. This sample also contains other DNA sequences that code for the same CDR3. This chain links TRBV6-5 with TRBJ1-1; no reliable D call. The V gene's germline CDR1 is MNHEY and CDR2 SVGAGI. The CDR3 sequence is 14 residues long. V was clipped by 0 bases and J by 1 base, with 6 bases between them. The CDR3 here is CASSYSEGNTEAFF. CDR3 sequence (DNA): TGTGCCAGCAGTTACTCGGAGGGGAACACTGAAGCTTTCTTT.

J is TRBJ1-2 and V is TRBV9; possible D gene TRBD1, 5 bases. Trimming pared 4 bases from V and 2 bases from J, leaving 18 bases between. CDR3 length: 16 residues. Germline V lookup: CDR1 SGDLS, CDR2 YYNGEE. CDR3 in DNA: TGTGCCAGCAGCCGACACCCCAGACAGCAGAACTATGGCTACACCTTC. Translation: CASSRHPRQQNYGYTF.

This sequence joins TRBV29-1 and TRBJ1-1, with D unclear. This CDR3 is built from 14 residues. The germline CDR1 and CDR2 sequences are SQVTM and ANQGSEA. The V gene lost 6 bases and the J gene lost 1 base, with 15 bases spanning the gap. The CDR3 here is CSVVTGPSNTEAFF. Here the CDR3 DNA reads TGCAGCGTCGTTACTGGGCCTTCGAACACTGAAGCTTTCTTT.

This clone was seen a single time. The chain has TRBV7-3 and TRBJ2-1, with 10 nucleotides matching TRBD2. The CDR3 is 16 amino acids. V lost 1 base to trimming and J lost 5 bases; unmatched junction nucleotides: 5. From germline, CDR1 is SGHTA and CDR2 FQGTGA. The CDR3 reads CASSLIVAGGHNEQFF. CDR3 DNA sequence: TGTGCCAGCAGCTTAATAGTAGCGGGGGGACACAATGAGCAGTTCTTC. The complete variable domain, with remaining parts taken from reference TRBV7-3 and TRBJ2-1, reads GAGVSQTPSNKVTEKGKYVELRCDPISGHTALYWYRQSLGQGPEFLIYFQGTGAADDSGLPNDRFFAVRPEGSVSTLKIQRTERGDSAVYLCASSLIVAGGHNEQFFGPGTRLTVL.

The chain uses TRBV9 and TRBJ1-4, with a tentative D call TRBD1 (6 bases). Germline V CDR1 and CDR2: SGDLS, YYNGEE. The V and J ends lost 7 bases and 0 bases respectively, with 10 bases between them. The CDR3 is 14 residues long. This CDR3 is CASSGGPTNEKLFF. In nucleotides, the CDR3 is TGTGCCAGCTCGGGGGGCCCAACTAATGAAAAACTGTTTTTT.

This rearrangement joins TRBV29-1 to TRBJ1-2; 8 nucleotides line up with TRBD1. Trimming removed 5 bases from V and 6 bases from J; junction bases left unmatched: 2. Germline V CDR1 and CDR2: SQVTM, ANQGSEA. The CDR3 runs to 11 residues. CDR3: CSVLTGDGYTF. The CDR3 nucleotides read TGCAGCGTTCTGACAGGGGATGGCTACACCTTC.